A single sample is the source of the 13 T cell receptor beta chains below, sequenced in a study of blood T cell repertoires in COVID-19. The repertoire was sequenced with immunoSEQ multiplex PCR; TCRdb's copy has only in-frame clones and lacks some. The sample carries some 210,000 clones, under 90% recorded once. What was sequenced was PBMCs or T cells enriched from blood (not recorded which). Source of these receptors: a woman between 45 and 60 years old with acute COVID-19.

CDR3 in amino acids: CASSPIGLAWNEQFF. Here the CDR3 DNA reads TGTGCCAGCAGCCCCATAGGACTAGCATGGAATGAGCAGTTCTTC. This rearrangement joins TRBV14 to TRBJ2-1; 8 nucleotides line up with TRBD2. The junction had 9 bases not matched to a gene; V was cut back by 4 bases and J by 7 bases. CDR1 SGHDN and CDR2 FVKESK come from the germline V gene. The CDR3 has 15 amino acids.

The chain joins TRBV7-6 to TRBJ1-2, with 8 positions matching TRBD1. The junction had 3 bases not matched to a gene; V was cut back by 5 bases and J by 4 bases. The CDR3 contains 13 residues. Germline lookup yields CDR1 SGHVS and CDR2 FNYEAQ. CDR3 DNA sequence: TGTGCCAGCAGCCCTACAGGGGGCTATGGCTACACCTTC. It yields the protein CASSPTGGYGYTF.

V gene TRBV5-1 combines with J gene TRBJ2-2, with 7 bases lining up with TRBD2. Losses at the gene ends were 0 bases for V and 6 bases for J; bases not matched to a gene: 14. The CDR3 has 18 residues. Germline V CDR1 and CDR2: SGHRS, YFSETQ. The CDR3 loop reads CASSLVGGPFAAAGELFF. CDR3 DNA sequence: TGCGCCAGCAGCTTGGTGGGAGGGCCCTTTGCGGCGGCCGGGGAGCTGTTTTTT.

This sequence joins TRBV18 and TRBJ2-2; 9 bases match TRBD1. From germline, CDR1 is KGHSH and CDR2 LQKENI. V trimming: 6 bases; J trimming: 5 bases; junction bases outside the gene matches: 10. The CDR3 covers 16 residues. CDR3 region: CASSPAGTGKTGELFF. The CDR3 nucleotides read TGTGCCAGCTCTCCAGCCGGGACAGGGAAAACCGGGGAGCTGTTTTTT.

The CDR3 DNA follows: TGTGCCAGCAGCTTAAATTCAGGGGGCTATAATTCACCCCTCCACTTT. This translates into CASSLNSGGYNSPLHF. The chain employs TRBV7-6 and TRBJ1-6; 7 bases align to TRBD1. V shed 2 bases and J 3 bases; nucleotides not matched to a gene: 4. Germline V gene lookup returns CDR1 SGHVS and CDR2 FNYEAQ. The CDR3 runs 16 residues.

This clone has more than one count but fewer than ten. This rearrangement joins TRBV7-3 to TRBJ2-3; D gene ambiguous. This CDR3 contains 15 residues. The germline gives CDR1 SGHTA, CDR2 FQGTGA. Trimming removed 0 bases at V and 0 bases at J, with 7 bases between. The CDR3 DNA reads as TGTGCCAGCAGCTTAACGTATCAGAGCACAGATACGCAGTATTTT. Its translation is CASSLTYQSTDTQYF.

The chain uses TRBV27 and TRBJ2-2, with a tentative D call TRBD1 (7 bases). Between the trimmed V and J ends, which lost 6 bases and 3 bases, there was a span of 14 bases. The germline V gene encodes CDR1 MNHEY and CDR2 SMNVEV (reference sequence). The CDR3 runs to 15 residues. The CDR3 reads CASRTRQGHTGELFF. DNA for the CDR3: TGTGCCAGCAGGACTAGACAGGGCCACACCGGGGAGCTGTTTTTT.

This clone was recorded only once. The chain recombines TRBV2 with TRBJ1-2; D remains unclear. Germline V gene lookup returns CDR1 SNHLY and CDR2 FYNNEI. V lost 3 bases and J 8 bases, leaving 10 bases between the germline ends. This CDR3 is built from 12 residues. The CDR3 sequence: CASSDDVGGYTF. CDR3 bases: TGTGCCAGCAGTGACGATGTCGGGGGCTACACCTTC.

The J gene is TRBJ1-3, the V gene TRBV6-6, with D uncertain. CDR1 is MNHNY and CDR2 is SVGAGI in the germline V gene (reference sequence). V lost 0 bases and J lost 8, with 11 bases in between. The CDR3 totals 14 residues. DNA of the CDR3: TGTGCCAGCAGTTACTCAAGCCCCGGGGACACCATATATTTT. It codes for CASSYSSPGDTIYF.

The chain employs TRBV6-7 and TRBJ1-1, with no clear D. TRBV6-7 is an open reading frame whose function is uncertain. Trimming shortened V by 5 bases and J by 11 bases, and 12 bases separated the two germline ends. The CDR3 totals 11 residues. The CDR3 bases are TGTGCCAGCAGTCAAACATCGAGGGCTTTCTTT. Translating it yields CASSQTSRAFF.

V usage is TRBV6-6 and J usage is TRBJ2-5, with D perhaps TRBD2 (6 bases). Trimming left V 7 bases short and J 5 bases short, with 17 bases between. Germline assignment: CDR1 MNHNY and CDR2 SVGAGI (reference sequence). The CDR3 consists of 14 residues. CDR3 protein: CASMGGGKVETQYF. CDR3 DNA: TGTGCCAGCATGGGGGGAGGTAAAGTGGAGACCCAGTACTTC.

This clone counts as medium-sized. The sample carries other DNA sequences with the same CDR3. V and J are TRBV4-2 and TRBJ2-1; 10 bases match TRBD2. J gave up 6 bases and V 0 bases, and 5 bases lay outside the gene matches. The CDR3 sequence is 16 residues long. Germline V gene lookup returns CDR1 LGHNA and CDR2 YNFKEQ. CDR3 sequence reads: CASSQDLAGGVNEQFF. CDR3 DNA sequence: TGTGCCAGCAGCCAAGACTTAGCGGGAGGAGTCAATGAGCAGTTCTTC.

The chain has TRBV5-7 and TRBJ2-7; 12 positions match TRBD2. TRBV5-7 is assigned to the ORF class and has an uncertain function. V lost 1 base to trimming and J lost 2 bases; unmatched junction nucleotides: 13. There are 19 residues in the CDR3. Here the CDR3 DNA reads TGTGCCAGCAGCTTGTGGCTAGCGGGAGGGCCAGTTTGGACCTACGAGCAGTACTTC. It specifies CASSLWLAGGPVWTYEQYF.